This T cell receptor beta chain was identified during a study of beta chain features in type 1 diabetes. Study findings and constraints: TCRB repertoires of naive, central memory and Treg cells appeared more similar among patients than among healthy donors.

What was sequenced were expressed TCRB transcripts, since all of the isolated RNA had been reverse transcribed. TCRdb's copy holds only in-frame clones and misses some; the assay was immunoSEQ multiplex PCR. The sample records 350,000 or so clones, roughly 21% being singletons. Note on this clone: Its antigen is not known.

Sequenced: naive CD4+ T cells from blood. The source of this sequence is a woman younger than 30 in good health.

CDR3 nucleotides: TGTGCCAGCCGGGTCGGGAGGGACGGGAAAGAGACCCAGTACTTC. It translates to CASRVGRDGKETQYF. V and J are TRBV7-9 and TRBJ2-5; 8 bases align to TRBD2. Trimming removed 8 bases from V and 3 bases from J; junction bases left unmatched: 11. The CDR3 length is 15 residues. The germline CDR1 and CDR2 sequences are SEHNR and FQNEAQ (reference sequence).